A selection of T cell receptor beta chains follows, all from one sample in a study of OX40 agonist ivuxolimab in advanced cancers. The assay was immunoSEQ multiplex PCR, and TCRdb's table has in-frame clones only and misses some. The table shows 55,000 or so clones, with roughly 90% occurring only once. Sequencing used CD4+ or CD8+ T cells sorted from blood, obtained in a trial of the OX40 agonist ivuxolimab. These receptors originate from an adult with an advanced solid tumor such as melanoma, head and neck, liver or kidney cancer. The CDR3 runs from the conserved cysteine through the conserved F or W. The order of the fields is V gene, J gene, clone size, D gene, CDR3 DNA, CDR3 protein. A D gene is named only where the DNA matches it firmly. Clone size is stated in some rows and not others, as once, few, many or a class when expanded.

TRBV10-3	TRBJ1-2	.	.	TGTGCCACCAGCCAAAGCGACGGAATTAACTATGGCTACACCTTC	CATSQSDGINYGYTF
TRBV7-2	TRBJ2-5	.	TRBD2	TGTGCCAGCAGCTTATATCCGGGACTAGCGGGGTTAGAGACCCAGTACTTC	CASSLYPGLAGLETQYF
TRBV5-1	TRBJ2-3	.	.	TGCGCCAGCAGCTTCTCATCAGATACGCAGTATTTT	CASSFSSDTQYF
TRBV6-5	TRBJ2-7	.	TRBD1	TGTGCCAGCAGGCCCAAACGGGACAGCTACTACGAGCAGTACTTC	CASRPKRDSYYEQYF
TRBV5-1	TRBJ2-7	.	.	TGCGCCAGCACCCCGGCCCCGCCGGCGGCGCAGCAGTACTTC	CASTPAPPAAQQYF
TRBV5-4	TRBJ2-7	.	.	TGTGCCAGCAGCCTGGGGGGGGCAGGCTACGAGCAGTACTTC	CASSLGGAGYEQYF
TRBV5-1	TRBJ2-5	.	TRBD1	TGCGCCAGCAGCTACGGACAGGGACAAGAGACCCAGTACTTC	CASSYGQGQETQYF
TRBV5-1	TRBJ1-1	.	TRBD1	TGCGCCAGCAGCGCCGGGACAGGGGGATTGGGCACTGAAGCTTTCTTT	CASSAGTGGLGTEAFF
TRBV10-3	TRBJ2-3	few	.	TGTGCCATCAGTGAAGGCGCGCCAGATACGCAGTATTTT	CAISEGAPDTQYF
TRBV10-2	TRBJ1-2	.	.	TGCGCCAGCAGTGAGTCCGGCCACTATGGCTACACCTTC	CASSESGHYGYTF
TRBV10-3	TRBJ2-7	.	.	TGTGCCATCAGTGAATGGGGGACCATGGCGGAGCAGTACTTC	CAISEWGTMAEQYF
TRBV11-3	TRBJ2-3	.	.	TGTGCCAGCAGCTTAGGGGGGCCAGGGTGGTCGCAGGAGTATTTT	CASSLGGPGWSQEYF
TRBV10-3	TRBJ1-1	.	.	TGTGCCATCAGCCTAGGGGAGTTAGGGACCTGGGAAGCTTTCTTT	CAISLGELGTWEAFF
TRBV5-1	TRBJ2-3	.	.	TGCGCCAGCTTCAGGACGGGGGGCGAACTTTCTAGCACAGATACGCAGTATTTT	CASFRTGGELSSTDTQYF
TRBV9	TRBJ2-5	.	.	TGTGCCAGCAGCTTGACGCCTCGGAGGGAGACCCAGTACTTC	CASSLTPRRETQYF
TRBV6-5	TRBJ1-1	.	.	TGTGCCAGCAGCGATAGGGCATGGACTGAAGCTTTCTTT	CASSDRAWTEAFF
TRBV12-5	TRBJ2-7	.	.	TGTGCTAGTGGTTTATCTACAGGGAGTTCCTACGAGCAGTACTTC	CASGLSTGSSYEQYF
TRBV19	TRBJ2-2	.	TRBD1	TGTGCCAGTACCGGCAGGGGGACGAACACCGGGGAGCTGTTTTTT	CASTGRGTNTGELFF
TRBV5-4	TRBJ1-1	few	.	TGTGCCAGCAGCAGGCAGCGACAGAACACTGAAGCTTTCTTT	CASSRQRQNTEAFF
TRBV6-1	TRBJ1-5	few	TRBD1	TGTGCCAGCAGTGGCTCAGCCGGGACAGGGCCGTATAGCAATCAGCCCCAGCATTTT	CASSGSAGTGPYSNQPQHF
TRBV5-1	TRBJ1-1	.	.	TGCGCCAGCAGCTTGGAACAGGCCAGGAACACTGAAGCTTTCTTT	CASSLEQARNTEAFF
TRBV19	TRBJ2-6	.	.	TGTGCCAGTTTTGCAGCCTACGGGGCCAACGTCCTGACTTTC	CASFAAYGANVLTF
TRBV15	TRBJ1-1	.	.	TGTGCCACCAGCACGGCGGACGGCAACACTGAAGCTTTCTTT	CATSTADGNTEAFF
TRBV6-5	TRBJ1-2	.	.	TGTGCCAGCAGTTACCGTACAGTGAGCAACTATGGCTACACCTTC	CASSYRTVSNYGYTF
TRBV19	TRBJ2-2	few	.	TGTGCCAGTAGAACGTCACAGGGGAACACCGGGGAGCTGTTTTTT	CASRTSQGNTGELFF
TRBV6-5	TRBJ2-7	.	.	TGTGCCAGCAGTTATGGGAGACTAGGCTACGAGCAGTACTTC	CASSYGRLGYEQYF
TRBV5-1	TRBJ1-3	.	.	TGCGCCAGCAGCCCACTTTCGGGGACCTCTGGAAACACCATATATTTT	CASSPLSGTSGNTIYF
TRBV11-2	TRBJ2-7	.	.	TGTGCCAGCAGCCCGGGCAGTCCCCTCTACGAGCAGTACTTC	CASSPGSPLYEQYF
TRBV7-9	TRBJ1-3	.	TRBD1	TGTGCCAGCGCACAAACAGGGGATGGGAACACCATATATTTT	CASAQTGDGNTIYF
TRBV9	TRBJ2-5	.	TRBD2	TGTGCCAGCAGCGTAGTGTCTAGCGGGGAAGAGACCCAGTACTTC	CASSVVSSGEETQYF
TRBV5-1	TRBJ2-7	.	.	TGCGCCAGCAGCTTTTTGGGGGCGCGGGGGTACGAGCAGTACTTC	CASSFLGARGYEQYF
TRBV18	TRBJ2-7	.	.	TGTGCCAGCTCAACAACAGGTTTCTACGAGCAGTACTTC	CASSTTGFYEQYF
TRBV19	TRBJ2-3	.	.	TGTGCCAGTTCGAGACAGGCAGATACGCAGTATTTT	CASSRQADTQYF
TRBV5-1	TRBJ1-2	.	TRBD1	TGCGCCAGCAGCTATGGGGACGCGCCGGGACAGGGGAACTATGGCTACACCTTC	CASSYGDAPGQGNYGYTF
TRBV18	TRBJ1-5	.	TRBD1	TGTGCCAGCTCACCACTTGCCGGGACAGGGTCGTTATCCCGTCAGCCCCAGCATTTT	CASSPLAGTGSLSRQPQHF
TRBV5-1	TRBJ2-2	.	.	TGCGCCAGCAGCCCGATGAACACCGGGGAGCTGTTTTTT	CASSPMNTGELFF
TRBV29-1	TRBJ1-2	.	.	TGCAGCGTTGGGACCCCCAGGGGCTACACCTTC	CSVGTPRGYTF
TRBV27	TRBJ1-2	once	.	TGTGCCAGCAGTTTCAGTGGTATTGGGGCTAACTATGGCTACACCTTC	CASSFSGIGANYGYTF
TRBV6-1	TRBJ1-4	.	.	TGTGCCAGCAGTGAAAATGAAAAACTGTTTTTT	CASSENEKLFF
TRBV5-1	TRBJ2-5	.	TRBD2	TGCGCCAGCAGCACGGCGACTAGCGGCCAAGAGACCCAGTACTTC	CASSTATSGQETQYF
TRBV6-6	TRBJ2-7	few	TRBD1	TGTGCCAGCAGCTATCCGGAAGGGGGCAGGGACGAGCAGTACTTC	CASSYPEGGRDEQYF
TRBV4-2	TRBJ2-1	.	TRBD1	TGTGCCAGCAGCCAAGGACAGGGCTACAATGAGCAGTTCTTC	CASSQGQGYNEQFF
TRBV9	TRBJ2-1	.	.	TGTGCCAGCAGCACAGGGAGACTCTACAATGAGCAGTTCTTC	CASSTGRLYNEQFF
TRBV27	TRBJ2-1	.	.	TGTGCCAGCATCGCTTCAGGGCTTTATAGCGGTCTCAATGAGCAGTTCTTC	CASIASGLYSGLNEQFF
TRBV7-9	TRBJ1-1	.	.	TGTGCCAGCAGCTCGACAGGGAACACTGAAGCTTTCTTT	CASSSTGNTEAFF
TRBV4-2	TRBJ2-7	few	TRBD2	TGTGCCAGCAGCCTGTTACTAGCGGGGTCCCCCTACGAGCAGTACTTC	CASSLLLAGSPYEQYF
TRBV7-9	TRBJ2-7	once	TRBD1	TGTGCCAGCAGCTCTGAGGCAGGGACAGTCACCTACGAGCAGTACTTC	CASSSEAGTVTYEQYF
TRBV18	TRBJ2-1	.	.	TGTGCCAGCTCACCAACTTCAGATTACAATGAGCAGTTCTTC	CASSPTSDYNEQFF
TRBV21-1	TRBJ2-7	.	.	TGTGCCAGCAGCAAGGGCGACAGACCATACGAGCAGTACTTC	CASSKGDRPYEQYF
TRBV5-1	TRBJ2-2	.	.	TGCGCCAGCAGCTTGGACAATACCGGGGAGCTGTTTTTT	CASSLDNTGELFF
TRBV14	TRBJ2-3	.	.	TGTGCCAGCAGCCAAGTATCGACAGGATCCGGGGTATTGACGCAGTATTTT	CASSQVSTGSGVLTQYF
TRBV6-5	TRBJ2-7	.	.	TGTGCCAGCAGAAGGGAAGGACTCCCGTCCTACGAGCAGTACTTC	CASRREGLPSYEQYF
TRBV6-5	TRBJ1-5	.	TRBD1	TGTGCCAGCAGCCTTGTACAGGGGGCACATCAGCCCCAGCATTTT	CASSLVQGAHQPQHF